This TCR beta chain is from a study of blood T cells in healthy people across ages. A J-beta primer mix and a sample-barcoded 5' primer were used in a second PCR of about 7 to 11 cycles. Each cDNA was tagged by a template-switch adaptor containing 12 random nucleotides. TCRdb recomputed calls from the 5' RACE reads with MiXCR, one row per CDR3 protein. The data contain roughly 1.7 million distinct CDR3 sequences, roughly 30% of them singletons. This clonotype appeared many times. Per sample, at least 5 micrograms of total RNA were extracted. What was sequenced was blood. The source of this sequence is a woman aged 25 to 39 in good health.

CDR3 DNA sequence: TGTGCCAGCAGCTTAGCGGAGCGCGAAAGCTCTGGGGCCAACGTCCTGACTTTC. Translation: CASSLAERESSGANVLTF. This rearrangement joins TRBV7-6 to TRBJ2-6; D is uncertain. V dropped 0 bases and J dropped 0 bases, with 12 bases sitting between them. CDR1 is SGHVS, CDR2 FNYEAQ, per germline. The CDR3 spans 18 residues.